The clone carrying this T cell receptor (beta chain) was detected only a few times. Antigen unknown. This specimen belongs to a study of cytomegalovirus exposure and HLA in healthy donors. Sequencing used immunoSEQ multiplex PCR; TCRdb keeps in-frame clones, though not all of them. Here the sample spans 200,000 to 250,000 clones, roughly 84% being singletons. The study drew the donors from its approximately 130-subject validation cohort, separate from the roughly 710-subject first cohort. Findings of the study overall: The authors enumerated around 150 TCR beta chains as linked to cytomegalovirus.

The receptor was isolated from a young woman in good health and CMV-seropositive. Sequenced input: PBMCs.

The DNA of the CDR3 is TGTGCCAGCAGTGTAGGACAGGCGGCGGCTGGCTACACCTTC. Amino acid sequence: CASSVGQAAAGYTF. The chain links TRBV2 to TRBJ1-2; 7 positions agree with TRBD1. There are 14 residues in the CDR3. In germline, CDR1 is SNHLY, CDR2 FYNNEI. Trimming removed 4 bases from V and 7 bases from J; junction bases left unmatched: 9.